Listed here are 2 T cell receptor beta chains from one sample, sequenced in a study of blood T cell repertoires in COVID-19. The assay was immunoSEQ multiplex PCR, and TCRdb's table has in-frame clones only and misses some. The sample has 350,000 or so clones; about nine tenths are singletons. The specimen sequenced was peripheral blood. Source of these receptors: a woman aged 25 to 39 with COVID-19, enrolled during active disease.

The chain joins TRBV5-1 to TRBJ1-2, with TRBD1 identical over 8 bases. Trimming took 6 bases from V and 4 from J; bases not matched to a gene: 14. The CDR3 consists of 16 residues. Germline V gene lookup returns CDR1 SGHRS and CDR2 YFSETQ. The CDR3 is CASTHETGAGGYGYTF. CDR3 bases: TGCGCCAGCACCCACGAGACAGGGGCAGGTGGCTATGGCTACACCTTC.

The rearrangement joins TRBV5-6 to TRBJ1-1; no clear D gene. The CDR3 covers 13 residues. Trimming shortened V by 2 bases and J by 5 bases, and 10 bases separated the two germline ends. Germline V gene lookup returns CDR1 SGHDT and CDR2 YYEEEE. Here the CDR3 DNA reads TGTGCCAGCAGCTTCGGGGAGGCTACTGAAGCTTTCTTT. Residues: CASSFGEATEAFF.